This entry lists 31 T cell receptor beta chains sequenced from one sample in a study of blood T cell repertoires in COVID-19. The table came from immunoSEQ multiplex PCR; TCRdb's copy has only in-frame clones and leaves some out. The sample contains tens of thousands of clones, roughly 86% of which appear only once. The sample taken for sequencing was peripheral blood. All receptors come from a man aged 35 to 55 with acute or convalescent COVID-19.

The chain is built from TRBV5-7 and TRBJ1-5; D is perhaps TRBD1 (6 bases). TRBV5-7 is known as an ORF, though its function is uncertain. This CDR3 has 16 residues. Trimming pared 5 bases from V and 7 bases from J, leaving 22 bases between. This CDR3 is CASSSGPGQWKQPQHF. Written as DNA, the CDR3 is TGTGCCAGCAGTTCGGGCCCGGGACAATGGAAGCAGCCCCAGCATTTT.

The chain's CDR3 is CASSLSGTVQETQYF. The CDR3 bases are TGTGCCAGCAGCTTATCCGGGACAGTACAAGAGACCCAGTACTTC. The chain uses TRBV7-9 and TRBJ2-5; TRBD1 aligns across 7 bases. Germline CDR1 reads SEHNR; CDR2 reads FQNEAQ (reference sequence). This CDR3 comprises 15 residues. Trimming took 2 bases from V and 2 from J; bases not matched to a gene: 5.

V usage is TRBV6-2 or TRBV6-3 and J usage is TRBJ2-2; 7 bases agree with TRBD1. Germline V gives CDR1 MNHEY, CDR2 SVGEGT. Losses at the gene ends were 1 base for V and 4 bases for J; bases not matched to a gene: 12. This CDR3 spans 18 amino acids. CDR3 in amino acids: CASSYFGQAIASTGELFF. The CDR3 nucleotides read TGTGCCAGCAGTTACTTCGGACAGGCCATCGCCAGCACCGGGGAGCTGTTTTTT.

The gene calls are TRBV18 and TRBJ1-1; 9 bases fit TRBD1. CDR3 length: 15 amino acids. Germline V gene lookup returns CDR1 KGHSH and CDR2 LQKENI. The V segment lost 3 bases and the J segment 4 bases; nucleotides outside the gene matches: 6. The CDR3 loop reads CASSPLGQGSTEAFF. The CDR3 DNA reads as TGTGCCAGCTCACCCCTCGGACAGGGGAGCACTGAAGCTTTCTTT.

The chain combines TRBV5-1 with TRBJ2-5, with 7 positions matching TRBD1. V was clipped by 4 bases and J by 4 bases; unmatched bases: 7. The germline V gene encodes CDR1 SGHRS and CDR2 YFSETQ. The length of the CDR3 is 14 residues. CDR3 DNA sequence: TGCGCCAGCAGCCGGACAGGTAGGGGAGAGACCCAGTACTTC. The encoded protein is CASSRTGRGETQYF.

V gene TRBV30 combines with J gene TRBJ1-5; 7 nucleotides match TRBD1. Losses at the gene ends were 3 bases for V and 4 bases for J; bases not matched to a gene: 3. Germline V gene sequence: CDR1 GTSNPN, CDR2 SVGIG (reference sequence). The CDR3 is 13 amino acids. The CDR3 sequence: CAWSRDSNQPQHF. Written as DNA, the CDR3 is TGTGCCTGGAGCCGGGACAGTAATCAGCCCCAGCATTTT.

The CDR3 loop reads CASSVVGIRGLTEAFF. Here the CDR3 DNA reads TGTGCCAGCAGTGTGGTGGGGATTAGGGGCTTGACTGAAGCTTTCTTT. The chain uses TRBV6-1 and TRBJ1-1; D is possibly TRBD1 (5 bases). Trimming took 4 bases from V and 5 from J, leaving 20 bases between them. The CDR3 consists of 16 residues. Germline V gene data show CDR1 as MNHNS and CDR2 as SASEGT.

This rearrangement joins TRBV6-5 to TRBJ1-2; D unclear. From germline, CDR1 is MNHEY and CDR2 SVGAGI. The V gene lost 2 bases and the J gene lost 8 bases, with 12 bases spanning the gap. CDR3 size: 13 residues. The CDR3 nucleotides are TGTGCCAGCAGTTACGACATCAGCCGGGGCTACACCTTC. Amino acids: CASSYDISRGYTF.

The chain employs TRBV18 and TRBJ2-5; D is unresolved. Germline V CDR1 and CDR2: KGHSH, LQKENI. The CDR3 runs to 13 residues. V was trimmed by 2 bases and J by 0 bases, leaving 4 bases between them. CDR3 amino acids: CASSPSYQETQYF. The CDR3, as DNA: TGTGCCAGCTCACCATCGTACCAAGAGACCCAGTACTTC.

Regarding this clone: This specimen includes other DNA sequences encoding the same CDR3. The V gene is TRBV6-5, the J gene TRBJ1-1; tentatively, D is TRBD1 (5 bases). Germline CDR1 reads MNHEY; CDR2 reads SVGAGI. V was clipped by 2 bases and J by 5 bases, with 6 bases between them. The CDR3 is 12 amino acids. CDR3 loop: CASSYGGTEAFF. CDR3 DNA: TGTGCCAGCAGTTACGGGGGGACTGAAGCTTTCTTT.

The rearrangement links TRBV30 to TRBJ1-1; no firm D call. Per germline, CDR1 GTSNPN and CDR2 SVGIG (reference sequence). V was shortened by 2 bases and J by 8 bases, with 12 bases between the two germline ends. CDR3 length: 12 residues. CDR3 loop: CAWSPGGVEAFF. CDR3 sequence (DNA): TGTGCCTGGAGTCCAGGCGGGGTGGAAGCTTTCTTT.

This clone was picked up one time. The rearrangement uses TRBV14 and TRBJ1-4; D is unresolved. This CDR3 is built from 13 residues. Trimming shortened V by 0 bases and J by 11 bases, and 10 bases separated the two germline ends. In germline, CDR1 is SGHDN, CDR2 FVKESK. CDR3 loop: CASSQDRGGKLFF. As DNA, the CDR3 is TGTGCCAGCAGCCAAGATCGTGGAGGGAAACTGTTTTTT.

V is TRBV15 and J is TRBJ1-3, with D perhaps TRBD1 (5 bases). With 3 bases removed from V and 3 bases from J, the gap between germline ends came to 12 bases. CDR3 length: 15 residues. Germline loops: CDR1 LNHNV, CDR2 YYDKDF (reference sequence). In nucleotides, the CDR3 is TGTGCCACCAGCAGTCCCGCCAGGGATGGAAACACCATATATTTT. As protein: CATSSPARDGNTIYF.

V usage is TRBV3-1 (or the pseudogene TRBV3-2) and J usage is TRBJ2-4; tentatively, D is TRBD1 (5 bases). The CDR3 totals 19 residues. Germline CDR1 LGHDT, CDR2 YNNKEL (reference sequence). V lost 1 base and J lost 0, with 19 bases in between. CDR3 coding DNA: TGTGCCAGCAGCCAAGGAGCAGGACACCAGACCTTAGCCAAAAACATTCAGTACTTC. Its protein product is CASSQGAGHQTLAKNIQYF.

The rearrangement uses TRBV19 and TRBJ1-1, with D possibly being TRBD1 (5 bases). V was shortened by 2 bases and J by 6 bases, with 10 bases between the two germline ends. This CDR3 is 13 amino acids long. Germline CDR1 reads LNHDA; CDR2 reads SQIVND (reference sequence). DNA for the CDR3: TGTGCCAGTAGTATATTGACAGCCCCTGAAGCTTTCTTT. Amino acids: CASSILTAPEAFF. The whole variable domain, remainder taken from reference TRBV19 and TRBJ1-1, is DGGITQSPKYLFRKEGQNVTLSCEQNLNHDAMYWYRQDPGQGLRLIYYSQIVNDFQKGDIAEGYSVSREKKESFPLTVTSAQKNPTAFYLCASSILTAPEAFFGQGTRLTVV.

The genes are TRBV7-2 and TRBJ2-2, with no clear D. V shed 2 bases and J shed 0 bases, with 7 bases lying between them. CDR1 is SGHTA, CDR2 FQGNSA, per germline. This CDR3 spans 15 amino acids. CDR3 DNA sequence: TGTGCCAGCAGCTTATACGGTTCGAACACCGGGGAGCTGTTTTTT. Protein product: CASSLYGSNTGELFF. Combining the CDR3 with reference TRBV7-2 and TRBJ2-2 gives the whole variable domain GAGVSQSPSNKVTEKGKDVELRCDPISGHTALYWYRQSLGQGLEFLIYFQGNSAPDKSGLPSDRFSAERTGGSVSTLTIQRTQQEDSAVYLCASSLYGSNTGELFFGEGSRLTVL.

The chain employs TRBV5-6 and TRBJ1-6; 11 positions agree with TRBD1. The CDR3 runs to 14 residues. J lost 9 bases, V lost 4 bases, and 3 bases had no gene match. The germline CDR1 and CDR2 sequences are SGHDT and YYEEEE. The CDR3 loop is CASSPGTGGSPLHF. Written as DNA, the CDR3 is TGTGCCAGCAGCCCCGGGACAGGGGGTTCACCCCTCCACTTT.

The chain recombines TRBV7-9 with TRBJ2-3; 9 nucleotides match TRBD2. This CDR3 region has 15 residues. CDR1 is SEHNR and CDR2 is FQNEAQ in the germline V gene (reference sequence). Trimming at V came to 1 base and at J to 3 bases, leaving 2 bases not matched to a gene. The CDR3 sequence is CASSLGGLATDTQYF. The CDR3 region has the DNA TGTGCCAGCAGCTTAGGGGGACTAGCAACAGATACGCAGTATTTT. The full variable domain, its missing parts supplied by reference TRBV7-9 and TRBJ2-3, is DTGVSQNPRHKITKRGQNVTFRCDPISEHNRLYWYRQTLGQGPEFLTYFQNEAQLEKSRLLSDRFSAERPKGSFSTLEIQRTEQGDSAMYLCASSLGGLATDTQYFGPGTRLTVL.

This clone occurred a few times. The rearrangement uses TRBV5-6 and TRBJ2-7; TRBD1 aligns across 9 bases. Trimming at V came to 4 bases and at J to 3 bases, leaving 2 bases not matched to a gene. This CDR3 comprises 13 residues. Germline values: CDR1 SGHDT, CDR2 YYEEEE. The CDR3 loop is CASSQTGGYEQYF. CDR3 bases: TGTGCCAGCAGCCAGACAGGGGGCTACGAGCAGTACTTC.

V usage is TRBV7-9 and J usage is TRBJ2-1; TRBD2 agrees at 11 bases. V was pared by 5 bases and J by 4 bases, with 7 bases of the junction left unmatched. Germline assignment: CDR1 SEHNR and CDR2 FQNEAQ (reference sequence). This CDR3 region has 16 residues. CDR3 protein: CASSVSGGAVYNEQFF. The CDR3 coding sequence is TGTGCCAGCAGCGTTAGCGGGGGGGCCGTTTACAATGAGCAGTTCTTC.

In this sample, this clone turned up a few times. This rearrangement joins TRBV11-2 to TRBJ1-1, with D unresolved. The CDR3 has 13 residues. V gave up 5 bases and J gave up 8 bases, with 15 bases separating them. Germline CDR1 SGHAT, CDR2 FQNNGV. The CDR3 reads CASSPETVLEAFF. The CDR3 DNA is TGTGCCAGCAGCCCAGAGACCGTACTAGAAGCTTTCTTT.

The chain employs TRBV14 and TRBJ2-7; 11 bases map to TRBD1. Germline loops: CDR1 SGHDN, CDR2 FVKESK. This CDR3 is 16 amino acids long. With 3 bases clipped from V and 5 bases from J, the junction kept 9 bases outside the gene matches. In DNA, the CDR3 is TGTGCCAGCAGCCAGATCCCGGGACAGGGGGTCAACGAGCAGTACTTC. Its protein is CASSQIPGQGVNEQYF.

This chain links TRBV3-1 (or the pseudogene TRBV3-2) with TRBJ2-7; 7 nucleotides agree with TRBD2. V gave up 5 bases and J gave up 0 bases; unmatched junction bases: 10. Per the germline V gene, CDR1 is LGHDT and CDR2 is YNNKEL (reference sequence). The CDR3 spans 16 residues. The CDR3 DNA follows: TGTGCCAGCAGCGAGTTAGCGGGCGTTAGCTCCTACGAGCAGTACTTC. Its protein is CASSELAGVSSYEQYF.

The chain combines TRBV6-2 or TRBV6-3 with TRBJ1-2; the match to TRBD1 covers 7 bases. V was clipped by 6 bases and J by 0 bases; unmatched bases: 7. In germline, CDR1 is MNHEY, CDR2 SVGEGT. The CDR3 totals 15 residues. The chain's CDR3 is CASSRTGGANYGYTF. The CDR3 bases are TGTGCCAGCAGCAGGACAGGCGGTGCTAACTATGGCTACACCTTC.

The V gene is TRBV7-7, the J gene TRBJ2-6; no clear D. The CDR3 totals 14 residues. Germline V CDR1 and CDR2: SSHAT, FNYEAQ (reference sequence). V lost 5 bases and J 2 bases, leaving 7 bases between the germline ends. CDR3 nucleotides: TGTGCCAGCAGCCCCCGGGCTGGGGCCAACGTCCTGACTTTC. It is translated as CASSPRAGANVLTF.

V is TRBV5-4 and J is TRBJ2-3; 11 nucleotides agree with TRBD2. Germline V CDR1 and CDR2: SGHNT, YYREEE (reference sequence). The V gene end was trimmed by 2 bases and the J gene end by 1 base; junction bases not matched to a gene: 9. There are 18 residues in the CDR3. As DNA, the CDR3 is TGTGCCAGCAGCTTCTGTAGCGGGAGGGTTAAATGCACAGATACGCAGTATTTT. It encodes CASSFCSGRVKCTDTQYF.

The rearrangement joins TRBV10-3 to TRBJ1-1; no clear D. This CDR3 comprises 11 residues. The V and J ends lost 3 bases and 8 bases respectively, with 7 bases between them. Germline loops: CDR1 ENHRY, CDR2 SYGVKD. CDR3 nucleotides: TGTGCCATCAGTGAACGCGTGGAAGCTTTCTTT. It is translated as CAISERVEAFF.

The chain links TRBV7-9 to TRBJ1-4; 7 nucleotides line up with TRBD1. Losses at the gene ends were 11 bases for V and 6 bases for J; bases not matched to a gene: 6. Germline V lookup: CDR1 SEHNR, CDR2 FQNEAQ (reference sequence). The CDR3 is made up of 12 amino acids. The CDR3 loop reads CAAAGTDEKLFF. The CDR3 nucleotides are TGTGCCGCAGCAGGGACAGATGAAAAACTGTTTTTT. The whole variable domain, remainder taken from reference TRBV7-9 and TRBJ1-4, is DTGVSQNPRHKITKRGQNVTFRCDPISEHNRLYWYRQTLGQGPEFLTYFQNEAQLEKSRLLSDRFSAERPKGSFSTLEIQRTEQGDSAMYLCAAAGTDEKLFFGSGTQLSVL.

The chain uses TRBV30 and TRBJ1-6; 9 nucleotides line up with TRBD1. Trimming removed 5 bases from V and 7 bases from J; junction bases left unmatched: 3. The CDR3 extends over 13 amino acids. Germline V CDR1 and CDR2: GTSNPN, SVGIG (reference sequence). The DNA for the CDR3 is TGTGCCTGGGCCGGGACAGGGAATTCACCCCTCCACTTT. Translating gives CAWAGTGNSPLHF.

This clone was detected only a few times. This chain joins TRBV6-1 and TRBJ2-3; 12 bases map to TRBD2. The CDR3 is 15 residues long. In germline, CDR1 is MNHNS, CDR2 SASEGT. Trimming removed 2 bases from V and 4 bases from J; junction bases left unmatched: 1. The CDR3, as DNA: TGTGCCAGCAGTGAACTAGCGGGAGGGCCAGATACGCAGTATTTT. Amino acid sequence: CASSELAGGPDTQYF.

The J gene is TRBJ2-5, the V gene TRBV29-1; D may be TRBD1 (6 bases). CDR1 SQVTM and CDR2 ANQGSEA come from the germline V gene. The length of the CDR3 is 14 residues. Trimming cost V 3 bases and J 2 bases, with 13 bases left between them. The CDR3 spells CSVEAGALQETQYF. CDR3 in DNA: TGCAGCGTTGAGGCAGGGGCCCTACAAGAGACCCAGTACTTC.